One sample yielded the 27 T cell receptor beta chains listed below, sequenced in a study of blood T cell repertoires in COVID-19. Sequencing was performed with immunoSEQ multiplex PCR; in TCRdb, only in-frame clones are kept and a portion is missing. The sample contains approximately 300,000 clones, around 87% of which appear only once. Sample: peripheral blood. These receptors were obtained from a man aged 50-60 years with active or convalescent COVID-19.

V gene TRBV25-1 combines with J gene TRBJ1-4; perhaps TRBD1 as D (5 bases). Germline loops: CDR1 MGHDK, CDR2 SYGVNS. There are 12 residues in the CDR3. V lost 4 bases and J lost 7, with 7 bases in between. CDR3 protein: CASSVGGEKLFF. In nucleotides, the CDR3 is TGTGCCAGCAGTGTGGGGGGTGAAAAACTGTTTTTT.

This clone was detected once. The genes are TRBV28 and TRBJ2-3; 7 positions agree with TRBD2. The V segment lost 5 bases and the J segment 1 base; nucleotides outside the gene matches: 9. The germline V gene has CDR1 MDHEN and CDR2 SYDVKM. CDR3 length equals 16 residues. Written as DNA, the CDR3 is TGTGCCAGCAGTACCCCAACTAGCGATGGCACAGATACGCAGTATTTT. Amino acids: CASSTPTSDGTDTQYF. The full variable domain, rest sourced from reference TRBV28 and TRBJ2-3, is DVKVTQSSRYLVKRTGEKVFLECVQDMDHENMFWYRQDPGLGLRLIYFSYDVKMKEKGDIPEGYSVSREKKERFSLILESASTNQTSMYLCASSTPTSDGTDTQYFGPGTRLTVL.

The chain couples TRBV24-1 to TRBJ2-5, with D possibly TRBD1 on 6 matching bases. V was cut by 5 bases and J by 2 bases, with 20 bases left in between. Germline values: CDR1 KGHDR, CDR2 SFDVKD. The CDR3 is 17 amino acids. CDR3 nucleotide sequence: TGTGCCACCAGTGGGTTGGGTCTGGACAGCCCACAAGAGACCCAGTACTTC. Its translation is CATSGLGLDSPQETQYF.

In regard to this clone: The same CDR3 can be traced to other DNA sequences in this sample. The chain employs TRBV7-9 and TRBJ2-5; D is unclear. CDR1 is SEHNR, CDR2 FQNEAQ, per germline (reference sequence). With 4 bases removed from V and 5 bases from J, the gap between germline ends came to 8 bases. The CDR3 has 12 amino acids. As DNA, the CDR3 is TGTGCCAGCAGCTATACTTCCGAGACCCAGTACTTC. Translating it yields CASSYTSETQYF.

This clone has a handful of counts. The chain joins TRBV11-2 to TRBJ2-5, with TRBD1 as a possible D gene (6 bases). The CDR3 spans 15 residues. V was clipped by 1 base and J by 8 bases, with 17 bases between them. Germline V gives CDR1 SGHAT, CDR2 FQNNGV. The CDR3 protein is CASSLAWTDSPTQYF. CDR3 DNA: TGTGCCAGCAGCTTAGCCTGGACAGACAGTCCAACCCAGTACTTC.

The chain has TRBV19 and TRBJ1-2; 8 nucleotides line up with TRBD1. Germline trimming cut 4 bases from V and 5 bases from J; bases unmatched to any gene: 9. Germline V gene sequence: CDR1 LNHDA, CDR2 SQIVND (reference sequence). CDR3 length equals 15 residues. As DNA, the CDR3 is TGTGCCAGTAGTACTACCGGGACAGGAGGATATGGCTACACCTTC. This gives the protein CASSTTGTGGYGYTF.

V usage is TRBV5-6 and J usage is TRBJ2-2, with TRBD2 matching over 8 bases. Germline CDR1 and CDR2: SGHDT and YYEEEE. The ends lost 2 bases at V and 6 bases at J; junction bases unmatched: 6. The CDR3 consists of 15 residues. The CDR3 coding sequence is TGTGCCAGCAGCTTTCTAGCGGGCTCACCCGGGGAGCTGTTTTTT. Amino acid sequence: CASSFLAGSPGELFF.

This chain connects TRBV5-6 to TRBJ1-1; D unresolved. The germline V gene encodes CDR1 SGHDT and CDR2 YYEEEE. Between the trimmed V and J ends, which lost 0 bases and 1 base, there was a span of 7 bases. The CDR3 runs to 14 residues. The CDR3 DNA sequence: TGTGCCAGCAGCTTGGAACACCAGAACACTGAAGCTTTCTTT. Its translation: CASSLEHQNTEAFF. Filled out from reference TRBV5-6 and TRBJ1-1, the complete variable domain reads DAGVTQSPTHLIKTRGQQVTLRCSPKSGHDTVSWYQQALGQGPQFIFQYYEEEERQRGNFPDRFSGHQFPNYSSELNVNALLLGDSALYLCASSLEHQNTEAFFGQGTRLTVV.

The chain is built from TRBV4-3 and TRBJ1-1; the D is unclear. CDR1 LGHNA and CDR2 YSLEER come from the germline V gene. The CDR3 consists of 13 residues. The V and J ends lost 3 bases and 4 bases respectively, with 9 bases between them. CDR3 bases: TGCGCCAGCAGCCAGAGTCGGGGCACTGAAGCTTTCTTT. Translated: CASSQSRGTEAFF.

V is TRBV28 and J is TRBJ1-6; 7 nucleotides match TRBD1. The CDR3 is made up of 16 amino acids. V gave up 1 base and J gave up 9 bases; unmatched junction bases: 9. Germline-derived CDR1 and CDR2 are MDHEN and SYDVKM. The CDR3 is CASSLLGGASSSPLHF. As DNA, the CDR3 is TGTGCCAGCAGTTTATTAGGGGGCGCATCTTCTTCACCCCTCCACTTT. Combining the CDR3 with reference TRBV28 and TRBJ1-6 gives the whole variable domain DVKVTQSSRYLVKRTGEKVFLECVQDMDHENMFWYRQDPGLGLRLIYFSYDVKMKEKGDIPEGYSVSREKKERFSLILESASTNQTSMYLCASSLLGGASSSPLHFGNGTRLTVT.

The chain employs TRBV7-9 and TRBJ2-2; tentatively, D is TRBD2 (5 bases). Germline V gene sequence: CDR1 SEHNR, CDR2 FQNEAQ (reference sequence). The CDR3 totals 13 residues. The V gene lost 4 bases and the J gene lost 6 bases, with 9 bases spanning the gap. The CDR3 loop reads CASSWHGAGELFF. CDR3 in DNA: TGTGCCAGCAGCTGGCACGGGGCCGGGGAGCTGTTTTTT.

V and J are TRBV9 and TRBJ1-1; 7 bases align to TRBD1. Trimming cost V 0 bases and J 6 bases; bases outside gene matches: 11. Looked up from germline, CDR1 is SGDLS and CDR2 is YYNGEE. The CDR3 runs to 16 residues. In DNA form, the CDR3 reads TGTGCCAGCAGCGTAGAGGAGACAGGGTTCTTCTCTGAAGCTTTCTTT. Translation: CASSVEETGFFSEAFF.

This chain uses TRBV2 with TRBJ2-1; 12 bases are shared with TRBD1. CDR1 is SNHLY, CDR2 FYNNEI, per germline. The V segment lost 3 bases and the J segment 8 bases; nucleotides outside the gene matches: 5. This CDR3 is 15 amino acids long. This CDR3 reads CASSDRDRGRDEQFF. The CDR3 bases are TGTGCCAGCAGTGACAGGGACAGGGGGCGCGATGAGCAGTTCTTC.

This chain joins TRBV5-8 and TRBJ2-2, with D unclear. Trimming pared 7 bases from V and 2 bases from J, leaving 30 bases between. Germline CDR1 reads SGHTS; CDR2 reads YDEGEE. This CDR3 is built from 20 residues. CDR3 amino acids: CASDSKMLAVQLLNTGELFF. Written as DNA, the CDR3 is TGTGCCAGCGACTCAAAAATGTTAGCAGTTCAACTATTAAACACCGGGGAGCTGTTTTTT.

The genes are TRBV6-2 or TRBV6-3 and TRBJ1-2; 8 nucleotides line up with TRBD1. CDR1 and CDR2 from the germline V gene are MNHEY and SVGEGT. There are 19 residues in the CDR3. V gave up 0 bases and J gave up 4 bases; unmatched junction bases: 16. The CDR3 coding sequence is TGTGCCAGCAGTTACTCCACCGGGACAGGCGTACTGAAGGGCTATGGCTACACCTTC. The encoded protein is CASSYSTGTGVLKGYGYTF.

About this clone: Other DNA sequences in the same sample also yield this CDR3. The V gene is TRBV6-5, the J gene TRBJ2-7, with 7 bases matching TRBD1. This CDR3 comprises 16 residues. Germline CDR1 and CDR2: MNHEY and SVGAGI. V lost 0 bases, J lost 0 bases, and 5 bases stayed unmatched. The CDR3 nucleotides are TGTGCCAGCAGTTACTCGCGAACAGGGGACTCCTACGAGCAGTACTTC. Translating gives CASSYSRTGDSYEQYF.

This chain joins TRBV28 and TRBJ1-6, with TRBD1 identical over 7 bases. The germline V gene encodes CDR1 MDHEN and CDR2 SYDVKM. The J segment lost 5 bases and the V segment lost 4 bases, leaving 5 bases of the junction unmatched. CDR3 length equals 15 residues. This CDR3 reads CASSSPQGNNSPLHF. The CDR3 nucleotides read TGTGCCAGCAGTTCTCCACAGGGGAATAATTCACCCCTCCACTTT.

The chain uses TRBV28 and TRBJ2-1; 7 bases map to TRBD1. The J segment lost 10 bases and the V segment lost 4 bases, leaving 4 bases of the junction unmatched. This CDR3 contains 12 residues. Germline CDR1 and CDR2: MDHEN and SYDVKM. The CDR3 here is CASSYRGREQFF. The CDR3 nucleotides read TGTGCCAGCAGTTATAGGGGGCGGGAGCAGTTCTTC.

This chain links TRBV9 with TRBJ1-1, with no clear D. The CDR3 length is 15 residues. Per germline, CDR1 SGDLS and CDR2 YYNGEE. Trimming removed 0 bases at V and 0 bases at J, with 9 bases between. In DNA, the CDR3 is TGTGCCAGCAGCGTAGTTCCGGGTCTGAACACTGAAGCTTTCTTT. Protein sequence: CASSVVPGLNTEAFF. Full variable domain (missing parts from reference TRBV9 and TRBJ1-1): DSGVTQTPKHLITATGQRVTLRCSPRSGDLSVYWYQQSLDQGLQFLIQYYNGEERAKGNILERFSAQQFPDLHSELNLSSLELGDSALYFCASSVVPGLNTEAFFGQGTRLTVV.

This rearrangement joins TRBV6-5 to TRBJ1-4, with D possibly being TRBD1 (5 bases). CDR3 length equals 14 residues. CDR1 is MNHEY and CDR2 is SVGAGI in the germline V gene. The V gene lost 5 bases and the J gene lost 5 bases, with 12 bases spanning the gap. This chain's CDR3 is CASSSQGENEKLFF. The DNA for the CDR3 is TGTGCCAGCAGTAGTCAGGGCGAAAATGAAAAACTGTTTTTT.

The DNA for the CDR3 is TGTGCCATTACTAGCGCCTACACAGATACGCAGTATTTT. Translation: CAITSAYTDTQYF. This chain uses TRBV10-3 with TRBJ2-3; 7 bases align to TRBD2. The CDR3 has 13 residues. Germline V gene lookup returns CDR1 ENHRY and CDR2 SYGVKD. J was trimmed by 2 bases and V by 9 bases; bases with no gene match: 5.

The chain employs TRBV18 and TRBJ2-1; tentatively, D is TRBD2 (6 bases). Germline V gives CDR1 KGHSH, CDR2 LQKENI. The CDR3 has 15 residues. Trimming removed 3 bases at V and 3 bases at J, with 12 bases between. This chain's CDR3 is CASSPPQGLYNEQFF. CDR3 nucleotides: TGTGCCAGCTCACCGCCGCAGGGACTCTACAATGAGCAGTTCTTC.

This rearrangement joins TRBV24-1 to TRBJ1-2, with 9 nucleotides matching TRBD1. Germline values: CDR1 KGHDR, CDR2 SFDVKD. Trimming took 4 bases from V and 4 from J; bases not matched to a gene: 3. The CDR3 has 14 amino acids. The CDR3 region is CATSDPDRGYGYTF. The CDR3 nucleotides are TGTGCCACCAGTGACCCGGACAGGGGCTATGGCTACACCTTC.

The chain has TRBV28 and TRBJ1-2; D remains ambiguous. Germline V gene lookup returns CDR1 MDHEN and CDR2 SYDVKM. V was shortened by 1 base and J by 7 bases, with 7 bases between the two germline ends. The CDR3 is 12 residues long. CDR3 coding DNA: TGTGCCAGCAGTTTATTTAGGAGTGGCTACACCTTC. Encoded protein: CASSLFRSGYTF.

V and J are TRBV9 and TRBJ2-7; 11 positions match TRBD1. Germline V gives CDR1 SGDLS, CDR2 YYNGEE. V was pared by 2 bases and J by 3 bases, with 4 bases of the junction left unmatched. The CDR3 contains 15 residues. The CDR3 sequence: CASSVAGTGGYEQYF. Here the CDR3 DNA reads TGTGCCAGCAGCGTCGCCGGGACAGGGGGCTACGAGCAGTACTTC.

This sequence joins TRBV10-3 and TRBJ2-7, with 7 bases aligning to TRBD1. Per the germline V gene, CDR1 is ENHRY and CDR2 is SYGVKD. The V gene end was trimmed by 3 bases and the J gene end by 1 base; junction bases not matched to a gene: 6. The CDR3 loop spans 15 amino acids. The CDR3 nucleotides are TGTGCCATCAGTGAAGTAGGCAGGGGGTCCTACGAGCAGTACTTC. Translated, it gives CAISEVGRGSYEQYF.

This chain links TRBV7-9 with TRBJ1-1; 7 positions agree with TRBD1. The CDR3 is made up of 15 amino acids. V shed 8 bases, J shed 2 bases, and the junction held 11 bases outside the gene matches. Germline loops: CDR1 SEHNR, CDR2 FQNEAQ (reference sequence). CDR3 sequence: CASAFSGTDNTEAFF. The CDR3, as DNA: TGTGCCAGCGCCTTCTCCGGGACAGACAACACTGAAGCTTTCTTT.